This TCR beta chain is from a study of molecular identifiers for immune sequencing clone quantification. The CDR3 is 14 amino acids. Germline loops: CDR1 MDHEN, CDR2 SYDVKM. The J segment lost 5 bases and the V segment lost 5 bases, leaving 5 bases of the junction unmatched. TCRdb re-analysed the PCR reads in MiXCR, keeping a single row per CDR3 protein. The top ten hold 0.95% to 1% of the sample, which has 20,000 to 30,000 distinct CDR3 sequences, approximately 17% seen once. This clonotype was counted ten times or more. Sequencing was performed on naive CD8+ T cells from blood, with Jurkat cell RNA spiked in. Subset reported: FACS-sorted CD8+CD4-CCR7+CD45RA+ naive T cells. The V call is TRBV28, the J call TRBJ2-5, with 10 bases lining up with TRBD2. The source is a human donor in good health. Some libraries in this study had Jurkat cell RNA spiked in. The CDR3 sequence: CASSLRLAGETQYF. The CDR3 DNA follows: TGTGCCAGCAGTCTTAGACTAGCGGGCGAGACCCAGTACTTC.